One sample yielded the 10 T cell receptor beta chains listed below, sequenced in a study of blood T cells in healthy people across ages. With a J-beta primer mix and a sample-barcoded 5' primer, a second PCR ran about 7 to 12 cycles. Each CDR3 protein gets one entry after TCRdb re-called the 5' RACE reads with MiXCR. The sample lists just under 900,000 distinct CDR3 sequences; about 28% were seen once. Sequenced material: blood. The receptors originated from an elderly woman in good health.

The chain employs TRBV3-1 and TRBJ2-1; the match to TRBD2 covers 8 bases. The length of the CDR3 is 13 residues. Germline loops: CDR1 LGHDT, CDR2 YNNKEL (reference sequence). The V gene end was trimmed by 5 bases and the J gene end by 6 bases; junction bases not matched to a gene: 3. CDR3 nucleotides: TGTGCCAGCAGCGGGACTAGAGGCAATGAGCAGTTCTTC. Protein product: CASSGTRGNEQFF.

This clonotype was seen a few times. It may be a read error: a sequence one base away is much more abundant. The chain employs TRBV10-1 and TRBJ2-5, with TRBD1 matching 9 bases. This CDR3 is built from 15 residues. The germline V gene encodes CDR1 WNHNN and CDR2 SYGVQD (reference sequence). V lost 2 bases, J lost 5 bases, and 6 bases stayed unmatched. The CDR3 DNA reads TGCGCCAGCAGTGAGCCTGGGACAGGGAAGGAGACCCAGTACTTC. It codes for CASSEPGTGKETQYF.

This clonotype was detected once. Here the CDR3 omits its conserved ending phenylalanine or tryptophan, so a read error is the likely source. The rearrangement uses TRBV5-4 and TRBJ2-2; weak D call: TRBD1 (6 bases). This CDR3 has 15 residues. Germline lookup yields CDR1 SGHNT and CDR2 YYREEE (reference sequence). V was cut by 5 bases and J by 2 bases, with 13 bases left in between. The CDR3 DNA reads as TGTGCCAGCAGACCCGGGACACCCAACACCGGGGAGCTGTTTGTT. Its protein product is CASRPGTPNTGELFV.

This clonotype was found many times. CDR3 amino acids: CAWDRGRGYEQYF. The DNA for the CDR3 is TGTGCCTGGGACAGGGGGCGAGGGTACGAGCAGTACTTC. The rearrangement links TRBV30 to TRBJ2-7, with 10 bases matching TRBD1. The junction had 5 bases not matched to a gene; V was cut back by 5 bases and J by 4 bases. The CDR3 covers 13 residues. Germline V gene sequence: CDR1 GTSNPN, CDR2 SVGIG (reference sequence).

This clonotype occurred a few times. The chain joins TRBV7-3 to TRBJ2-1; D not certain. The germline V gene encodes CDR1 SGHTA and CDR2 FQGTGA. This CDR3 comprises 11 residues. V lost 8 bases and J lost 9, with 11 bases in between. The DNA for the CDR3 is TGTGCCAGCGTCAAGTACGGTGAGCAGTTCTTC. Translating gives CASVKYGEQFF.

Worth noting for this clonotype: A junction boundary mismatches the germline segment, possibly from a read error. This sequence joins TRBV12-3 or TRBV12-4 and TRBJ1-2; D remains unclear. This CDR3 region has 14 residues. CDR3 protein: CASSASSGNYGHTF. The CDR3 coding sequence is TGTGCCAGCAGTGCCTCATCGGGGAACTATGGCCACACCTTC.

For this clonotype: A much larger clone differs by one base, so this may be a read error. This likely comes from a read error, as the CDR3 has no conserved phenylalanine or tryptophan at its end. V and J are TRBV7-2 and TRBJ1-2, with TRBD1 matching over 8 bases. V shed 1 base and J 2 bases; nucleotides not matched to a gene: 6. There are 16 residues in the CDR3. The germline V gene encodes CDR1 SGHTA and CDR2 FQGNSA. The CDR3 here is CASSLGQGNFNYGYTC. The DNA of the CDR3 is TGTGCCAGCAGCTTAGGACAGGGGAATTTCAACTATGGCTACACCTGC.

V is TRBV3-1 and J is TRBJ2-5; D assignment may be TRBD1 or TRBD2 (6 bases each). Near its end, the DNA agrees better with TRBJ2-7, so the J call may be wrong. The germline gives CDR1 LGHDT, CDR2 YNNKEL (reference sequence). CDR3 length: 15 residues. CDR3 loop: CASADRTKRGYEQYF. In DNA form, the CDR3 reads TGTGCCAGCGCCGACCGGACTAAAAGGGGGTACGAGCAGTACTTC.

This clonotype was detected ten times or more. The V gene is TRBV12-3 or TRBV12-4, the J gene TRBJ2-4; a weak D match, TRBD2 (5 bases). Deletions cut 1 base from V and 6 bases from J, with 19 bases between. This CDR3 has 17 amino acids. CDR3 nucleotide sequence: TGTGCCAGCAGTTTAGGAGGGTCAGTTCCAAGGTCAAACATTCAGTACTTC. Protein: CASSLGGSVPRSNIQYF.

This clonotype was seen repeatedly, ten times or more. The chain joins TRBV9 to TRBJ2-3; 10 nucleotides match TRBD2. The CDR3 has 15 amino acids. Germline V gene data show CDR1 as SGDLS and CDR2 as YYNGEE. The junction had 7 bases not matched to a gene; V was cut back by 3 bases and J by 6 bases. CDR3 protein: CASSDLAGASDTQYF. CDR3 coding DNA: TGTGCCAGCAGCGACCTAGCGGGGGCATCCGATACGCAGTATTTT.